Following are 16 T cell receptor beta chains from one sample sequenced in a study of blood T cell repertoires in COVID-19. This table comes from immunoSEQ multiplex PCR, and its TCRdb copy is limited to in-frame clones, with some not included. The sample yields some 200,000 clones, more than 75% seen once. Sequencing was carried out using peripheral blood. Every receptor here comes from a man aged 18-30 years with active or convalescent COVID-19.

The rearrangement joins TRBV5-1 to TRBJ2-2; 8 nucleotides align to TRBD1. V shed 4 bases, J shed 6 bases, and the junction held 11 bases outside the gene matches. The germline V gene has CDR1 SGHRS and CDR2 YFSETQ. The CDR3 length is 16 residues. Here the CDR3 reads CASSPGLQGAAGELFF. The CDR3 bases are TGCGCCAGCAGCCCCGGGCTGCAGGGGGCCGCCGGGGAGCTGTTTTTT.

The chain combines TRBV7-2 with TRBJ1-1; unclear D gene. Germline CDR1 SGHTA, CDR2 FQGNSA. The length of the CDR3 is 14 residues. V gave up 0 bases and J gave up 4 bases, with 9 bases separating them. The CDR3 sequence: CASSLASVITEAFF. In nucleotides, the CDR3 is TGTGCCAGCAGCTTAGCTTCGGTAATCACTGAAGCTTTCTTT.

This clone was observed once. The gene calls are TRBV4-2 and TRBJ2-2; D gene uncertain. CDR3 length: 11 amino acids. V was pared by 9 bases and J by 3 bases, with 5 bases between. Germline V gene lookup returns CDR1 LGHNA and CDR2 YNFKEQ. The CDR3 loop is CASSDTGELFF. The CDR3 nucleotides read TGTGCCAGTTCGGACACCGGGGAGCTGTTTTTT.

On this clone: A read error may account for a junction end that differs from germline. The chain links TRBV7-7 to TRBJ2-5; 8 bases map to TRBD1. The CDR3 sequence is 14 residues long. The germline V gene has CDR1 SSHAT and CDR2 FNYEAQ (reference sequence). CDR3 residues: CASSSQGVQETQYF. The CDR3, as DNA: TGTGCTAGCAGCTCACAGGGGGTTCAAGAGACCCAGTACTTC.

This chain links TRBV28 with TRBJ2-7; D is possibly TRBD1 (6 bases). The germline V gene encodes CDR1 MDHEN and CDR2 SYDVKM. The CDR3 covers 15 residues. V gave up 7 bases and J gave up 5 bases, with 21 bases separating them. The CDR3 loop reads CASTGTTGVTHEQYF. The CDR3 DNA sequence: TGTGCCAGCACAGGCACGACAGGCGTAACCCACGAGCAGTACTTC.

The CDR3 DNA reads as TGTGCCAGCAGCAAACCCCGAAGTGAGAGGAATCAGCCCCAGCATTTT. This codes for CASSKPRSERNQPQHF. The rearrangement joins TRBV21-1 to TRBJ1-5. TRBV21-1 has pseudogene status. This CDR3 has 16 residues.

The V and J genes are TRBV29-1 and TRBJ1-1; maybe TRBD1 (5 bases). V was trimmed by 3 bases and J by 2 bases, leaving 13 bases between them. Per germline, CDR1 SQVTM and CDR2 ANQGSEA. The CDR3 is made up of 14 amino acids. The CDR3 DNA reads as TGCAGCGTTGATCCTGGAGGGGCTAACACTGAAGCTTTCTTT. This gives the protein CSVDPGGANTEAFF.

The rearrangement uses TRBV7-8 and TRBJ2-5, with no clear D. CDR1 is SGHVS and CDR2 is FQNEAQ in the germline V gene. The CDR3 consists of 14 residues. Trimming shortened V by 5 bases and J by 1 base, and 11 bases separated the two germline ends. CDR3 in amino acids: CASSPLRGQETQYF. The CDR3 bases are TGTGCCAGCAGCCCGCTGCGTGGCCAAGAGACCCAGTACTTC. Based on the CDR3 plus reference TRBV7-8 and TRBJ2-5, the full variable domain is GAGVSQSPRYKVAKRGQDVALRCDPISGHVSLFWYQQALGQGPEFLTYFQNEAQLDKSGLPSDRFFAERPEGSVSTLKIQRTQQEDSAVYLCASSPLRGQETQYFGPGTRLLVL.

The V and J genes are TRBV4-3 and TRBJ2-2, with 8 bases identical to TRBD2. Germline CDR1 reads LGHNA; CDR2 reads YSLEER. V was pared by 0 bases and J by 4 bases, with 4 bases of the junction left unmatched. The CDR3 runs 16 residues. The CDR3 nucleotides read TGCGCCAGCAGCCAAGATCCCAGCGGGGGCACCGGGGAGCTGTTTTTT. This codes for CASSQDPSGGTGELFF.

This clone was detected only a few times. The CDR3 sequence is CASSEGPGWNQPQHF. The CDR3 DNA follows: TGCGCCAGCAGCGAAGGGCCAGGGTGGAATCAGCCCCAGCATTTT. V is TRBV4-1 and J is TRBJ1-5, with D maybe TRBD1 (5 bases). This CDR3 is built from 15 residues. V gave up 5 bases and J gave up 4 bases, with 15 bases separating them. In germline, CDR1 is MGHRA, CDR2 YSYEKL.

This sequence joins TRBV3-1 (or the pseudogene TRBV3-2) and TRBJ2-5; 11 nucleotides align to TRBD2. In germline, CDR1 is LGHDT, CDR2 YNNKEL (reference sequence). V lost 4 bases to trimming and J lost 2 bases; unmatched junction nucleotides: 3. This CDR3 comprises 15 residues. The CDR3, as DNA: TGTGCCAGCAGCCTCCGACTAGCGGGGCAAGAGACCCAGTACTTC. Protein sequence: CASSLRLAGQETQYF.

The V gene is TRBV6-4, the J gene TRBJ1-2; D is ambiguous. Trimming left V 3 bases short and J 4 bases short, with 9 bases between. The CDR3 is 13 amino acids. The germline CDR1 and CDR2 sequences are MRHNA and SNTAGT. In nucleotides, the CDR3 is TGTGCCAGCAGTGAACGGGGTACCTATGGCTACACCTTC. Protein: CASSERGTYGYTF.

This clone was counted once. The chain has TRBV20-1 and TRBJ2-7; D may be TRBD1 (5 bases). Trimming removed 3 bases from V and 6 bases from J, with 18 bases in between. This CDR3 contains 14 residues. Germline CDR1 DFQATT, CDR2 SNEGSKA (reference sequence). The CDR3 sequence is CSASHRTRFSEQYV. CDR3 nucleotide sequence: TGCAGTGCTAGTCACAGGACAAGGTTTTCCGAGCAGTACGTC.

The V call is TRBV3-1 (or the pseudogene TRBV3-2), the J call TRBJ2-3; D is undetermined. The CDR3 extends over 13 amino acids. Germline CDR1 and CDR2: LGHDT and YNNKEL (reference sequence). Between the trimmed V and J ends, which lost 6 bases and 1 base, there was a span of 8 bases. The CDR3 region is CASRGDGTDTQYF. CDR3 DNA: TGTGCCAGCAGAGGAGACGGCACAGATACGCAGTATTTT.

This chain uses TRBV10-1 with TRBJ1-1, with D maybe TRBD1 (5 bases). Germline V gene lookup returns CDR1 WNHNN and CDR2 SYGVQD (reference sequence). V was clipped by 2 bases and J by 5 bases, with 9 bases between them. The CDR3 has 13 amino acids. The CDR3 loop reads CASSEDSTTEAFF. DNA for the CDR3: TGCGCCAGCAGTGAGGACAGCACGACTGAAGCTTTCTTT.

V is TRBV7-9 and J is TRBJ2-1; 9 bases align to TRBD1. The CDR3 length is 14 residues. Per germline, CDR1 SEHNR and CDR2 FQNEAQ (reference sequence). Trimming removed 5 bases from V and 9 bases from J; junction bases left unmatched: 8. CDR3 bases: TGTGCCAGCAGCCCCCGGACAGGGGTAGGTGAGCAGTTCTTC. Protein sequence: CASSPRTGVGEQFF.